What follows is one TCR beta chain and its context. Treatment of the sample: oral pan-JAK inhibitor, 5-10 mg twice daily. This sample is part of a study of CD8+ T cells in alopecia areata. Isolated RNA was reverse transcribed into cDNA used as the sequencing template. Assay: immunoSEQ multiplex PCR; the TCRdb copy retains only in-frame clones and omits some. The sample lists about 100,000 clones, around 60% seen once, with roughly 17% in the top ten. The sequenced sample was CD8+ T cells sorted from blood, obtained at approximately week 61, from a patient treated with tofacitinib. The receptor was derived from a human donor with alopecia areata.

The CDR3 is CASSLGQGKNIQYF. CDR3 in DNA: TGCGCCAGCAGCTTGGGTCAGGGAAAGAACATTCAGTACTTC. This sequence joins TRBV5-1 and TRBJ2-4, with a possible D match to TRBD1 (5 bases). This CDR3 is 14 amino acids long. The germline V gene has CDR1 SGHRS and CDR2 YFSETQ. The V and J ends lost 0 bases and 7 bases respectively, with 11 bases between them.